The 28 T cell receptor beta chains below all came from one sample that was sequenced in a study of blood T cell repertoires in COVID-19. Only in-frame clones appear in the TCRdb table, and some are missing; sequencing was by immunoSEQ multiplex PCR. Among a few hundred thousand clones listed, approximately 88% were seen once. What was sequenced was peripheral blood. The receptors were gathered from a human donor in a cohort sampled during active COVID-19.

The chain joins TRBV7-2 to TRBJ2-7, with 7 positions matching TRBD1. The CDR3 consists of 15 residues. J was trimmed by 5 bases and V by 4 bases; bases with no gene match: 11. Germline values: CDR1 SGHTA, CDR2 FQGNSA. CDR3 in DNA: TGTGCCAGCAGCTCCCCCCCGAAGGGGGCTAACGAGCAGTACTTC. This sequence encodes CASSSPPKGANEQYF. The whole variable domain, filled in from reference TRBV7-2 and TRBJ2-7, reads GAGVSQSPSNKVTEKGKDVELRCDPISGHTALYWYRQSLGQGLEFLIYFQGNSAPDKSGLPSDRFSAERTGGSVSTLTIQRTQQEDSAVYLCASSSPPKGANEQYFGPGTRLTVT.

The chain links TRBV19 to TRBJ2-6; 7 bases agree with TRBD1. V was clipped by 7 bases and J by 1 base; unmatched bases: 19. Germline V gene data show CDR1 as LNHDA and CDR2 as SQIVND (reference sequence). The CDR3 covers 20 residues. The CDR3 nucleotides are TGTGCCAGTAAAACCTCTGGTAAGACAGGGTTTAGGTCTGGGGCCAACGTCCTGACTTTC. It translates to CASKTSGKTGFRSGANVLTF.

The rearrangement uses TRBV29-1 and TRBJ1-1; 9 positions agree with TRBD1. The ends lost 4 bases at V and 3 bases at J; junction bases unmatched: 9. The length of the CDR3 is 15 residues. Germline V CDR1 and CDR2: SQVTM, ANQGSEA. The CDR3 DNA follows: TGCAGCGTTGGAGGGCCGGGACAGGGCGACACTGAAGCTTTCTTT. As protein: CSVGGPGQGDTEAFF. The full variable domain, with the rest looked up from reference TRBV29-1 and TRBJ1-1, is SAVISQKPSRDICQRGTSLTIQCQVDSQVTMMFWYRQQPGQSLTLIATANQGSEATYESGFVIDKFPISRPNLTFSTLTVSNMSPEDSSIYLCSVGGPGQGDTEAFFGQGTRLTVV.

The chain has TRBV24-1 and TRBJ2-3; 7 bases agree with TRBD1. V was clipped by 9 bases and J by 4 bases; unmatched bases: 6. Germline V gene sequence: CDR1 KGHDR, CDR2 SFDVKD. The CDR3 totals 13 residues. The CDR3 sequence is CATARQGPDTQYF. The CDR3 region has the DNA TGTGCCACCGCAAGACAGGGACCAGATACGCAGTATTTT.

V and J are TRBV5-1 and TRBJ2-2; 7 bases match TRBD1. The CDR3 covers 14 residues. The germline V gene encodes CDR1 SGHRS and CDR2 YFSETQ. V gave up 3 bases and J gave up 5 bases; unmatched junction bases: 4. Here the CDR3 DNA reads TGCGCCAGCAGCTCACAGGGGCGGACCGGGGAGCTGTTTTTT. Its protein is CASSSQGRTGELFF.

The V call is TRBV28, the J call TRBJ2-2; no clear D. The CDR3 is 14 residues long. Per the germline V gene, CDR1 is MDHEN and CDR2 is SYDVKM. Trimming cost V 6 bases and J 6 bases, with 14 bases left between them. The CDR3 reads CASRWKISAGELFF. CDR3 bases: TGTGCCAGCAGATGGAAGATCAGCGCCGGGGAGCTGTTTTTT.

The chain joins TRBV21-1 to TRBJ2-3; the tabulated D call, TRBD2, remains unverified against the DNA. TRBV21-1 has pseudogene status. This CDR3 is 17 amino acids long. The CDR3: CASRIAGGRCGTDTQYF. The CDR3 DNA reads TGTGCCAGCAGGATCGCGGGGGGGCGCTGCGGCACAGATACGCAGTATTTT.

This clone was detected once. The CDR3 bases are TGTGCCAGCACATCAAGCGAGGGGGCTGGCACAGATACGCAGTATTTT. It is translated as CASTSSEGAGTDTQYF. The V call is TRBV7-2, the J call TRBJ2-3; 7 bases map to TRBD1. CDR3 length equals 16 residues. Germline V CDR1 and CDR2: SGHTA, FQGNSA. V lost 7 bases and J lost 1; bases outside the gene matches: 11.

The chain has TRBV3-1 (or the pseudogene TRBV3-2) and TRBJ2-7; 7 bases line up with TRBD2. Trimming at V came to 2 bases and at J to 4 bases, leaving 2 bases not matched to a gene. The length of the CDR3 is 13 residues. Germline CDR1 and CDR2: LGHDT and YNNKEL (reference sequence). The CDR3 region is CASSQSGGYEQYF. The CDR3 coding sequence is TGTGCCAGCAGCCAATCGGGGGGTTACGAGCAGTACTTC.

The CDR3 nucleotides are TGTGCCAGCAGCCAAGAGTCCGCAGGGAATCAGCCCCAGCATTTT. Encoded protein: CASSQESAGNQPQHF. This chain joins TRBV3-1 (or the pseudogene TRBV3-2) and TRBJ1-5, with a weak D call TRBD1 (5 bases). CDR3 size: 15 residues. Germline loops: CDR1 LGHDT, CDR2 YNNKEL (reference sequence). The germline V and J ends were trimmed by 0 bases and 4 bases, with 10 bases remaining between them.

This chain connects TRBV7-2 to TRBJ1-5; D gene uncertain. CDR3 length: 19 residues. Trimming pared 2 bases from V and 0 bases from J, leaving 20 bases between. CDR1 is SGHTA and CDR2 is FQGNSA in the germline V gene. The CDR3 spells CASSLSGGPRFYSNQPQHF. The CDR3, as DNA: TGTGCCAGCAGCTTAAGCGGAGGGCCCCGTTTTTATAGCAATCAGCCCCAGCATTTT.

V is TRBV19 and J is TRBJ2-1; 9 bases match TRBD2. V lost 5 bases and J lost 8; bases outside the gene matches: 10. The CDR3 contains 15 residues. The germline CDR1 and CDR2 sequences are LNHDA and SQIVND (reference sequence). The CDR3 sequence: CASSPLGGGAHEQFF. The CDR3 nucleotides read TGTGCCAGTAGTCCCTTGGGCGGGGGGGCCCATGAGCAGTTCTTC.

J is TRBJ2-3 and V is TRBV7-3; 12 bases are shared with TRBD2. From germline, CDR1 is SGHTA and CDR2 FQGTGA. Trimming took 5 bases from V and 0 from J; bases not matched to a gene: 15. This CDR3 region has 20 residues. The CDR3 DNA follows: TGTGCCAGCAGCCCCTCCCCTCGGGGACTAGCGGGTACTAGCACAGATACGCAGTATTTT. Protein product: CASSPSPRGLAGTSTDTQYF.

The chain uses TRBV7-3 and TRBJ2-5; TRBD1 matches at 9 bases. Germline V gene lookup returns CDR1 SGHTA and CDR2 FQGTGA. After removal of 4 bases from V and 6 bases from J, the junction contained 12 bases not matched to a gene. CDR3 size: 16 residues. CDR3 amino acids: CASSSTGTGHGKTQYF. The DNA for the CDR3 is TGTGCCAGCAGCTCCACCGGGACAGGGCACGGAAAGACCCAGTACTTC. The complete variable domain, with remaining parts taken from reference TRBV7-3 and TRBJ2-5, reads GAGVSQTPSNKVTEKGKYVELRCDPISGHTALYWYRQSLGQGPEFLIYFQGTGAADDSGLPNDRFFAVRPEGSVSTLKIQRTERGDSAVYLCASSSTGTGHGKTQYFGPGTRLLVL.

The V call is TRBV6-5, the J call TRBJ2-4; possibly TRBD1 for D (7 bases). There are 13 residues in the CDR3. V lost 7 bases, J lost 8 bases, and 15 bases lay in between. From germline, CDR1 is MNHEY and CDR2 SVGAGI. CDR3 sequence: CASNRQGGDIQYF. The CDR3 region has the DNA TGTGCCAGCAATAGACAGGGCGGGGACATTCAGTACTTC.

The chain uses TRBV9 and TRBJ1-1; TRBD1 matches 9 bases. V lost 0 bases to trimming and J lost 3 bases; unmatched junction nucleotides: 3. Germline CDR1 is SGDLS and CDR2 is YYNGEE. CDR3 length: 15 amino acids. In DNA, the CDR3 is TGTGCCAGCAGCGTAGAGGGGACAGGGTACACTGAAGCTTTCTTT. Its translation is CASSVEGTGYTEAFF.

This clone is a singleton in its sample. This chain uses TRBV19 with TRBJ2-2; D possibly corresponds to TRBD2 (6 bases). The CDR3 has 14 residues. Trimming stripped 5 bases from V and 4 bases from J, with 11 bases between. Looked up from germline, CDR1 is LNHDA and CDR2 is SQIVND (reference sequence). CDR3 sequence (DNA): TGTGCCAGTAGTTCTCTAGCGCGCACCGGGGAGCTGTTTTTT. This sequence encodes CASSSLARTGELFF. Together with reference TRBV19 and TRBJ2-2, the CDR3 gives the full variable domain: DGGITQSPKYLFRKEGQNVTLSCEQNLNHDAMYWYRQDPGQGLRLIYYSQIVNDFQKGDIAEGYSVSREKKESFPLTVTSAQKNPTAFYLCASSSLARTGELFFGEGSRLTVL.

The V call is TRBV10-2, the J call TRBJ2-1; possibly TRBD1 for D (7 bases). V was pared by 4 bases and J by 6 bases, with 10 bases between. The CDR3 extends over 13 amino acids. The germline V gene encodes CDR1 WSHSY and CDR2 SAAADI. This CDR3 reads CASSGQGGNEQFF. The CDR3, as DNA: TGCGCCAGCAGTGGACAGGGAGGCAATGAGCAGTTCTTC.

This clone was seen more than once but under ten times. This chain joins TRBV12-3 or TRBV12-4 and TRBJ2-7; D is unresolved. The length of the CDR3 is 11 residues. Between the trimmed V and J ends, which lost 6 bases and 4 bases, there was a span of 7 bases. The CDR3 here is CASSLGYEQYF. The CDR3 DNA sequence: TGTGCCAGCAGCCTCGGGTACGAGCAGTACTTC.

The gene calls are TRBV2 and TRBJ1-2; TRBD1 might be the D (6 bases). V lost 9 bases, J lost 8 bases, and 19 bases lay in between. The CDR3 loop spans 13 amino acids. Germline values: CDR1 SNHLY, CDR2 FYNNEI. The CDR3: CARAPRGLDGYTF. The CDR3 DNA reads TGTGCCAGAGCCCCAAGGGGGTTGGACGGCTACACCTTC.

This chain joins TRBV29-1 and TRBJ2-7; maybe TRBD1 (6 bases). Germline V gene data show CDR1 as SQVTM and CDR2 as ANQGSEA. The germline V and J ends were trimmed by 0 bases and 0 bases, with 18 bases remaining between them. The CDR3 has 17 amino acids. The CDR3 DNA reads TGCAGCGTTGAAGATCGAAGTCCTCGGGACAACTCCTACGAGCAGTACTTC. As protein: CSVEDRSPRDNSYEQYF.

This chain connects TRBV3-1 (or the pseudogene TRBV3-2) to TRBJ1-5, with D unresolved. This CDR3 region has 14 residues. Germline-derived CDR1 and CDR2 are LGHDT and YNNKEL (reference sequence). The V and J ends lost 3 bases and 2 bases respectively, with 8 bases between them. The CDR3 region has the DNA TGTGCCAGCAGCCAGGCTTTGGGCAATCAGCCCCAGCATTTT. Protein: CASSQALGNQPQHF.

The chain employs TRBV28 and TRBJ2-5; TRBD2 matches 11 bases. Germline CDR1 MDHEN, CDR2 SYDVKM. This CDR3 spans 16 amino acids. V was pared by 5 bases and J by 2 bases, with 7 bases of the junction left unmatched. Here the CDR3 reads CASSPWTSGLQETQYF. In DNA form, the CDR3 reads TGTGCCAGCAGTCCCTGGACTAGCGGGCTGCAAGAGACCCAGTACTTC.

The chain uses TRBV11-3 and TRBJ2-3; 10 nucleotides align to TRBD2. The CDR3 totals 16 residues. CDR1 is SGHNT and CDR2 is YENEEA in the germline V gene. V shed 8 bases, J shed 3 bases, and the junction held 11 bases outside the gene matches. As DNA, the CDR3 is TGTGCCAGCGCCCCGGGACTAGCGAGTAGAACAGATACGCAGTATTTT. As protein: CASAPGLASRTDTQYF.

CDR3 amino acids: CASSTLDRVREKLFF. The CDR3 DNA reads TGTGCCAGCAGCACGCTGGACAGGGTAAGGGAAAAACTGTTTTTT. This chain connects TRBV11-2 to TRBJ1-4; 8 nucleotides line up with TRBD1. The ends lost 5 bases at V and 8 bases at J; junction bases unmatched: 10. CDR3 length equals 15 residues. CDR1 is SGHAT, CDR2 FQNNGV, per germline.

V and J are TRBV5-6 and TRBJ2-6, with 8 positions matching TRBD1. V shed 0 bases and J 2 bases; nucleotides not matched to a gene: 4. The CDR3 spans 17 residues. Germline CDR1 and CDR2: SGHDT and YYEEEE. The CDR3 region is CASSLDRGVTGANVLTF. The CDR3 DNA is TGTGCCAGCAGCTTGGACAGGGGGGTTACTGGGGCCAACGTCCTGACTTTC. The variable domain in full, completed from reference TRBV5-6 and TRBJ2-6, reads DAGVTQSPTHLIKTRGQQVTLRCSPKSGHDTVSWYQQALGQGPQFIFQYYEEEERQRGNFPDRFSGHQFPNYSSELNVNALLLGDSALYLCASSLDRGVTGANVLTFGAGSRLTVL.

The chain is built from TRBV7-2 and TRBJ2-7; 11 nucleotides line up with TRBD2. This CDR3 comprises 15 residues. Germline lookup yields CDR1 SGHTA and CDR2 FQGNSA. V was clipped by 2 bases and J by 4 bases; unmatched bases: 4. The CDR3 loop is CASSLTSGSHYEQYF. The CDR3 DNA follows: TGTGCCAGCAGCTTAACTAGCGGGAGTCATTACGAGCAGTACTTC.

The chain is built from TRBV5-1 and TRBJ2-2; tentative D call: TRBD1 (5 bases). This CDR3 is built from 14 residues. CDR1 and CDR2 (germline): SGHRS, YFSETQ. V lost 9 bases, J lost 6 bases, and 18 bases lay in between. CDR3 amino acids: CATPKGLEAGELFF. The CDR3 region has the DNA TGCGCCACCCCGAAGGGGCTAGAAGCCGGGGAGCTGTTTTTT. The complete variable domain, with remaining parts taken from reference TRBV5-1 and TRBJ2-2, reads KAGVTQTPRYLIKTRGQQVTLSCSPISGHRSVSWYQQTPGQGLQFLFEYFSETQRNKGNFPGRFSGRQFSNSRSEMNVSTLELGDSALYLCATPKGLEAGELFFGEGSRLTVL.